This TCR beta chain was obtained from a study of T cells in Graves' hyperthyroidism and ophthalmopathy. This clonotype appeared a few times. TCR beta CDR3 regions were amplified from RNA transcripts. Researchers ran a first-round RT-PCR on the TCR CDR3 using the HTBI primer set. Using its own MiXCR run on the multiplex PCR reads, TCRdb lists one record per CDR3 protein. The sample has nearly 600,000 distinct CDR3 sequences, approximately 15% seen once; the top ten hold roughly 7%. V trimming: 5 bases; J trimming: 1 base; junction bases outside the gene matches: 9. The CDR3 has 19 residues. Per germline, CDR1 SGHTA and CDR2 FQGTGA.

Sequenced sample: blood. This clonotype was sampled from a woman aged 18 to 35 with Graves' ophthalmopathy. The chain combines TRBV7-3 with TRBJ2-2; 14 nucleotides match TRBD2. The DNA for the CDR3 is TGTGCCAGCAGCCTCGGGACTAGCGGGAGTTACGAGAACACCGGGGAGCTGTTTTTT. Translating gives CASSLGTSGSYENTGELFF.